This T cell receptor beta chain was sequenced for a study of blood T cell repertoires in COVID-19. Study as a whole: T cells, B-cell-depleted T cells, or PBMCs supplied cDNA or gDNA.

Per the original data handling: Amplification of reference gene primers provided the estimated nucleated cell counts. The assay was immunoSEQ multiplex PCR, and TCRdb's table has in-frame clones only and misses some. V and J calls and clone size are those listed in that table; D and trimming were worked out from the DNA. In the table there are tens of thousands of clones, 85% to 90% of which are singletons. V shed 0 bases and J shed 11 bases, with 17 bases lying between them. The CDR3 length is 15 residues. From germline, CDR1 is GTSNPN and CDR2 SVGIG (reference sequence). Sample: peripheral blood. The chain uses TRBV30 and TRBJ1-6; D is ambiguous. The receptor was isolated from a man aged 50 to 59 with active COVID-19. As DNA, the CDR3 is TGTGCCTGGAGTGTACTCGGCAGCGGACGTCCACCCCTCCACTTT. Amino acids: CAWSVLGSGRPPLHF.